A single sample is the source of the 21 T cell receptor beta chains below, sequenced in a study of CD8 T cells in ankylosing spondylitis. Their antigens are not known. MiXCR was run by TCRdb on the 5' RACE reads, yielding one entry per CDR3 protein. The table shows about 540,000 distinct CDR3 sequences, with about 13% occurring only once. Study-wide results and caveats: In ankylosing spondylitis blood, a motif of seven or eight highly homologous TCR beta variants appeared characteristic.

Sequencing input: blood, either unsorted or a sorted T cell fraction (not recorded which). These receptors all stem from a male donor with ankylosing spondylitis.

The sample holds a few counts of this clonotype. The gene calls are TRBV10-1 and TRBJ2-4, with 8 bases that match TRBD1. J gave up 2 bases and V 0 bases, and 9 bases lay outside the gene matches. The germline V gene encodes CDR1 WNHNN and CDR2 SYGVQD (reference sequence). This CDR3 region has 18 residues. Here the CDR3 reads CASSESTPGQGSKNIQYF. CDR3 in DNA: TGCGCCAGCAGTGAGTCGACGCCCGGACAGGGCTCCAAAAACATTCAGTACTTC.

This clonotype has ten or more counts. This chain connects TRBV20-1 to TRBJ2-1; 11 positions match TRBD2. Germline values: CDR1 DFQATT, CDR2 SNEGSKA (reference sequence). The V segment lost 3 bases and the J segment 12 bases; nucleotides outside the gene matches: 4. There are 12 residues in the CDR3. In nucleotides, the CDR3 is TGCAGTGCTAGGGTTCTAGCGGGGGGGCAGTTCTTC. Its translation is CSARVLAGGQFF.

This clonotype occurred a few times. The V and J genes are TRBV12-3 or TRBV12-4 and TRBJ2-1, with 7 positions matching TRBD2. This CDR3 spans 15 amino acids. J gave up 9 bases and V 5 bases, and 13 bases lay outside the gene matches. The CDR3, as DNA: TGTGCCAGCAGTCCCCCTAGCGGCAGCCGTGGTGAGCAGTTCTTC. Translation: CASSPPSGSRGEQFF.

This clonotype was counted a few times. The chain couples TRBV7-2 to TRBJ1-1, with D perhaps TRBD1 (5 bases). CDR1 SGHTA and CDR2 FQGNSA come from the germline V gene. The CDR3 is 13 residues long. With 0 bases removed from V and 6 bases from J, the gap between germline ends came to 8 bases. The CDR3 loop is CASSLALGAEAFF. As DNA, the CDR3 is TGTGCCAGCAGCTTAGCGCTAGGGGCTGAAGCTTTCTTT.

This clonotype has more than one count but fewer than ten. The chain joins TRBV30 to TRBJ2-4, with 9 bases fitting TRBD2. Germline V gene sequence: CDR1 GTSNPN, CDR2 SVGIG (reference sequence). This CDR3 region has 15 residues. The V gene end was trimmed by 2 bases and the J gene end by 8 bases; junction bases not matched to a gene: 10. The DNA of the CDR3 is TGTGCCTGGAGTTGGGGCGGGAGGGCCGCAGACATTCAGTACTTC. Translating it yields CAWSWGGRAADIQYF.

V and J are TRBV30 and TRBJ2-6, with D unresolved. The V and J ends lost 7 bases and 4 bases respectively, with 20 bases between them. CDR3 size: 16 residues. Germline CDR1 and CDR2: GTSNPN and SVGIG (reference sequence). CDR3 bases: TGTGCCTCTACTACCTTGGCAGGCCCCGGGGCCAACGTCCTGACTTTC. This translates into CASTTLAGPGANVLTF.

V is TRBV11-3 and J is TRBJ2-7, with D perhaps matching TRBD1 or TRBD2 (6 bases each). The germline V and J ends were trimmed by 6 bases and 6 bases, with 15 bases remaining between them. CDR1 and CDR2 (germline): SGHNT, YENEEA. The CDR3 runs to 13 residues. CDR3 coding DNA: TGTGCCAGCAGTAGCGGCAGGGGCTCCGAGCAGTACGTC. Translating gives CASSSGRGSEQYV.

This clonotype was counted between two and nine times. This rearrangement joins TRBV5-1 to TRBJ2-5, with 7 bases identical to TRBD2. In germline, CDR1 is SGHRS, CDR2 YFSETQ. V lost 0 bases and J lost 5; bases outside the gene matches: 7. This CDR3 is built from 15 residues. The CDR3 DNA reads TGCGCCAGCAGCTTGGCGGGGGGTCGCGGTGAGACCCAGTACTTC. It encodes CASSLAGGRGETQYF.

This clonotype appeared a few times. The CDR3 nucleotides read TGCGCCAGCAGTGGGTCTAGCGGGAGCGGCGAGCAGTACTTC. Protein sequence: CASSGSSGSGEQYF. The chain links TRBV5-1 to TRBJ2-7, with 10 bases that match TRBD2. V was pared by 5 bases and J by 6 bases, with 8 bases of the junction left unmatched. CDR1 and CDR2 from the germline V gene are SGHRS and YFSETQ. The CDR3 consists of 14 residues.

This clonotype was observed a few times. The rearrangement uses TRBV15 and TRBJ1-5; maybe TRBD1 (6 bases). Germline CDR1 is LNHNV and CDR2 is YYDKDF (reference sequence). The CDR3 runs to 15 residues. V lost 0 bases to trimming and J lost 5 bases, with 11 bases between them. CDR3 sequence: CATSREGAEHQPQHF. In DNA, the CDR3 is TGTGCCACCAGCAGAGAGGGGGCGGAACATCAGCCCCAGCATTTT. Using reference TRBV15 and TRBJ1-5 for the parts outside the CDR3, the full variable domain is DAMVIQNPRYQVTQFGKPVTLSCSQTLNHNVMYWYQQKSSQAPKLLFHYYDKDFNNEADTPDNFQSRRPNTSFCFLDIRSPGLGDTAMYLCATSREGAEHQPQHFGDGTRLSIL.

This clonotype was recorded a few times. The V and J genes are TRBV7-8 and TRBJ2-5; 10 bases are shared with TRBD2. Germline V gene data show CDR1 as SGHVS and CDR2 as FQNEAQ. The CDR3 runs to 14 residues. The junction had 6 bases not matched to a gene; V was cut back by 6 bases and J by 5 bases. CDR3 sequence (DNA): TGTGCCAGCAGACGAGCGGGAGGGCCGGAGACCCAGTACTTC. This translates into CASRRAGGPETQYF.

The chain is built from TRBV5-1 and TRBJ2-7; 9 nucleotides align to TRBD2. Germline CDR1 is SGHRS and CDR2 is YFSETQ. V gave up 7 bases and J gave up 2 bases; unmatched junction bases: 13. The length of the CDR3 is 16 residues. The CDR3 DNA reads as TGCGCCAGCCCGCGATCCCTAGCGGGAATTACCTACGAGCAGTACGTC. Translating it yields CASPRSLAGITYEQYV.

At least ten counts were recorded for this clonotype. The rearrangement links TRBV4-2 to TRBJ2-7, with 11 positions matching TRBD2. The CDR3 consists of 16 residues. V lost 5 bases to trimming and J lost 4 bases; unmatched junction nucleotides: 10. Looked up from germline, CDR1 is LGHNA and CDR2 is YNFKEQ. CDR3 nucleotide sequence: TGTGCCAGCAGCTCCGGGGGGACTAGCGGAGCTTACGAGCAGTACTTC. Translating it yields CASSSGGTSGAYEQYF.

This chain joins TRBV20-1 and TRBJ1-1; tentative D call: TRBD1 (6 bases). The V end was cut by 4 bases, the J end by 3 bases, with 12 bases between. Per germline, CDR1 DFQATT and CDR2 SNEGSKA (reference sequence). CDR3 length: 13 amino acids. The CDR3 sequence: CSATEGGDTEAFF. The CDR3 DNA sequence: TGCAGTGCTACAGAGGGGGGGGACACTGAAGCTTTCTTT.

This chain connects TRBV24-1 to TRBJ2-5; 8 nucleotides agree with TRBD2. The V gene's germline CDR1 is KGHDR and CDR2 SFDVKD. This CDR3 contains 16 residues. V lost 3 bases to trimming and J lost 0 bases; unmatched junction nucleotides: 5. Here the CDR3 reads CATSDPSSGYQETQYF. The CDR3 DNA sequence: TGTGCCACCAGTGATCCCTCTAGCGGGTACCAAGAGACCCAGTACTTC.

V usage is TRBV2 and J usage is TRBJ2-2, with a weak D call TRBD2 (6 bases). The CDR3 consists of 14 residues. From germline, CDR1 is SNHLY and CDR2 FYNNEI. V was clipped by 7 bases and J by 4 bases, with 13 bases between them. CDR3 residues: CASKELAATGELFF. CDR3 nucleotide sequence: TGTGCCAGCAAGGAACTAGCTGCCACCGGGGAGCTGTTTTTT.

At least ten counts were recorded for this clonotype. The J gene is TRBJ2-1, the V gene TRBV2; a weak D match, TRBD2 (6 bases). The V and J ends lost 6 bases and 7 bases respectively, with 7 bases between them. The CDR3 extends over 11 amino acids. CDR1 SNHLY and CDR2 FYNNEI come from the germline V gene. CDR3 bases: TGTGCCAGCAGGGGGGGTAATGAGCAGTTCTTC. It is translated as CASRGGNEQFF.

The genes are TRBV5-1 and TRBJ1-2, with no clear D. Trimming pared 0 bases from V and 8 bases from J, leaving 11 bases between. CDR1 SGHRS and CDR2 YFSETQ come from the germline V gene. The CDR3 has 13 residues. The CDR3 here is CASSLEGRGGYTF. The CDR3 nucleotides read TGCGCCAGCAGCTTGGAGGGCAGAGGAGGCTACACCTTC.

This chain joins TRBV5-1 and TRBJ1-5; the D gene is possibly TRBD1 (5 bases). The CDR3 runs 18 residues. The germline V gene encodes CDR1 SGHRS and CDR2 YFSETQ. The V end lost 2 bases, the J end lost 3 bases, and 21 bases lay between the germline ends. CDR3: CASSLGSGGFRSNQPQHF. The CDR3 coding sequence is TGCGCCAGCAGCTTAGGCAGTGGGGGGTTTAGGTCCAATCAGCCCCAGCATTTT.

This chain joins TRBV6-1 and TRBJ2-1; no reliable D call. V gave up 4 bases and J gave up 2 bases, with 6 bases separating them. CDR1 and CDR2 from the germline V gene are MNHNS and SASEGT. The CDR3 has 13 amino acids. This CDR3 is CASSGPAYNEQFF. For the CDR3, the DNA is TGTGCCAGCAGTGGACCCGCCTACAATGAGCAGTTCTTC.

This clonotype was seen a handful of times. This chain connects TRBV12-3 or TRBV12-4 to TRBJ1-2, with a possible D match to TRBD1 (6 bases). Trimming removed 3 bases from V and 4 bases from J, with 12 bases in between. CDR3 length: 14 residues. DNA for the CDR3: TGTGCCAGCAGTTTGCCAGGGGTCACCTATGGCTACACCTTC. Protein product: CASSLPGVTYGYTF.